A single sample is the source of the 28 T cell receptor beta chains below, sequenced in a study of cytomegalovirus exposure and HLA in healthy donors. Use of 60 Vbeta and 13 Jbeta primers characterized the PCR. Libraries were prepared by immunoSEQ multiplex PCR; TCRdb keeps only in-frame clonotypes and omits some of them. This sample yields around 220,000 clones, of which around 83% are seen a single time; about 1.4% belongs to the top ten. The specimen was PBMCs. The receptor set was obtained from a girl aged 5 to 17 in good health and CMV-seronegative.

This chain connects TRBV7-3 to TRBJ2-5; 9 nucleotides align to TRBD2. J gave up 5 bases and V 5 bases, and 6 bases lay outside the gene matches. CDR3 length equals 14 residues. The germline gives CDR1 SGHTA, CDR2 FQGTGA. The CDR3 region has the DNA TGTGCCAGCAGCCCATCTAGCGGGACGGAGACCCAGTACTTC. Its protein product is CASSPSSGTETQYF.

J is TRBJ1-2 and V is TRBV5-4, with unresolved D. With 2 bases removed from V and 3 bases from J, the gap between germline ends came to 17 bases. CDR1 and CDR2 from the germline V gene are SGHNT and YYREEE (reference sequence). The CDR3 totals 16 residues. The CDR3, as DNA: TGTGCCAGCAGCTTTCCGGGGATTGGGCTCGACTATGGCTACACCTTC. This sequence encodes CASSFPGIGLDYGYTF.

The J gene is TRBJ2-7, the V gene TRBV18; 8 bases are a match to TRBD1. The CDR3 spans 16 residues. The germline V gene encodes CDR1 KGHSH and CDR2 LQKENI. Unmatched junction bases numbered 7, after V lost 3 bases and J lost 0 bases. The CDR3 nucleotides are TGTGCCAGCTCACCGGGAACAGGGGGGTCCTCCTACGAGCAGTACTTC. Translating gives CASSPGTGGSSYEQYF.

The V gene is TRBV1, the J gene TRBJ1-4; TRBD1 was called by the table and not checked on the DNA. TRBV1 is designated a pseudogene. This CDR3 is built from 15 residues. As DNA, the CDR3 is TGCACCAGCAGCCAAGATCCCTCCCAGGTTGAAAAACTGTTTTTT. It encodes CTSSQDPSQVEKLFF.

The genes are TRBV4-2 and TRBJ2-3, with TRBD2 matching 13 bases. V lost 0 bases to trimming and J lost 7 bases; unmatched junction nucleotides: 4. Per the germline V gene, CDR1 is LGHNA and CDR2 is YNFKEQ. CDR3 length: 16 amino acids. CDR3 DNA: TGTGCCAGCAGCCAAGATCGGACTAGCGGGAGTAATACGCAGTATTTT. This translates into CASSQDRTSGSNTQYF.

The chain uses TRBV5-1 and TRBJ2-1; 13 nucleotides line up with TRBD2. The junction had 5 bases not matched to a gene; V was cut back by 4 bases and J by 7 bases. Germline CDR1 and CDR2: SGHRS and YFSETQ. The CDR3 loop spans 15 amino acids. CDR3 sequence (DNA): TGCGCCAGCAGCGACGGACTAGCGGGAGCTAATGAGCAGTTCTTC. Amino acid sequence: CASSDGLAGANEQFF.

The V and J genes are TRBV4-3 and TRBJ2-5; 8 bases fit TRBD2. J was trimmed by 2 bases and V by 0 bases; bases with no gene match: 11. Looked up from germline, CDR1 is LGHNA and CDR2 is YSLEER. The CDR3 covers 18 residues. CDR3 protein: CASSQETVIAGTQETQYF. CDR3 in DNA: TGCGCCAGCAGCCAAGAGACTGTTATAGCGGGGACTCAAGAGACCCAGTACTTC.

V usage is TRBV19 and J usage is TRBJ2-1; 7 bases map to TRBD1. Germline CDR1 reads LNHDA; CDR2 reads SQIVND (reference sequence). With 3 bases clipped from V and 8 bases from J, the junction kept 10 bases outside the gene matches. CDR3 size: 15 residues. Here the CDR3 DNA reads TGTGCCAGTAGTATCCAGGCAGGGGGTCGCTATGAGCAGTTCTTC. Protein product: CASSIQAGGRYEQFF.

The chain is built from TRBV5-6 and TRBJ2-7, with a tentative D call TRBD2 (5 bases). Germline V gene data show CDR1 as SGHDT and CDR2 as YYEEEE. The CDR3 has 15 amino acids. The V gene lost 3 bases and the J gene lost 2 bases, with 15 bases spanning the gap. The CDR3 reads CASSSSRDLTYEQYF. The CDR3 bases are TGTGCCAGCAGCTCCTCCCGGGATTTAACCTACGAGCAGTACTTC. Filled out from reference TRBV5-6 and TRBJ2-7, the complete variable domain reads DAGVTQSPTHLIKTRGQQVTLRCSPKSGHDTVSWYQQALGQGPQFIFQYYEEEERQRGNFPDRFSGHQFPNYSSELNVNALLLGDSALYLCASSSSRDLTYEQYFGPGTRLTVT.

This clone was found a few times. The chain employs TRBV30 and TRBJ1-2; D gene ambiguous. This CDR3 contains 13 residues. CDR1 GTSNPN and CDR2 SVGIG come from the germline V gene (reference sequence). V was shortened by 2 bases and J by 1 base, with 8 bases between the two germline ends. CDR3 sequence: CAWSSYHNYGYTF. The CDR3 DNA reads TGTGCCTGGAGTAGCTATCATAACTATGGCTACACCTTC.

V usage is TRBV6-5 and J usage is TRBJ1-5; no clear D gene. The CDR3 covers 13 residues. Per germline, CDR1 MNHEY and CDR2 SVGAGI. V lost 4 bases and J 5 bases, leaving 9 bases between the germline ends. The CDR3 bases are TGTGCCAGCAGTTCCACAACCCATCAGCCCCAGCATTTT. Encoded protein: CASSSTTHQPQHF.

The chain has TRBV27 and TRBJ1-2; D ambiguous. Germline CDR1 MNHEY, CDR2 SMNVEV (reference sequence). CDR3 size: 15 residues. The ends were cut back, 6 bases at V and 1 base at J, with 15 bases in the middle. The CDR3 nucleotides read TGTGCCAGCAGGAACCCCGGGAAAATTAACTATGGCTACACCTTC. It codes for CASRNPGKINYGYTF.

This chain links TRBV29-1 with TRBJ1-5; D remains ambiguous. The CDR3 is 13 amino acids. The germline V gene encodes CDR1 SQVTM and CDR2 ANQGSEA. V dropped 1 base and J dropped 7 bases, with 11 bases sitting between them. CDR3 loop: CSVEGVPGQPQHF. CDR3 bases: TGCAGCGTTGAAGGGGTGCCCGGGCAGCCCCAGCATTTT.

This rearrangement joins TRBV30 to TRBJ2-7, with 8 bases fitting TRBD1. Trimming cost V 5 bases and J 0 bases; bases outside gene matches: 12. The CDR3 has 16 amino acids. Looked up from germline, CDR1 is GTSNPN and CDR2 is SVGIG (reference sequence). The CDR3 region is CAWGQGKRTYSYEQYF. The CDR3 nucleotides are TGTGCCTGGGGACAGGGAAAAAGAACTTACTCCTACGAGCAGTACTTC. Together with reference TRBV30 and TRBJ2-7, the CDR3 gives the full variable domain: SQTIHQWPATLVQPVGSPLSLECTVEGTSNPNLYWYRQAAGRGLQLLFYSVGIGQISSEVPQNLSASRPQDRQFILSSKKLLLSDSGFYLCAWGQGKRTYSYEQYFGPGTRLTVT.

The chain is built from TRBV29-1 and TRBJ2-3, with 7 bases that match TRBD2. The CDR3 loop spans 14 amino acids. Trimming cost V 6 bases and J 4 bases; bases outside gene matches: 10. Germline assignment: CDR1 SQVTM and CDR2 ANQGSEA. The DNA of the CDR3 is TGCAGCGTATCGATGACTAGCCCCCCAGATACGCAGTATTTT. Translation gives CSVSMTSPPDTQYF.

This clone was counted a few times. The chain carries TRBV7-3 and TRBJ2-3; D possibly corresponds to TRBD2 (5 bases). Germline V lookup: CDR1 SGHTA, CDR2 FQGTGA. The CDR3 has 14 residues. Between the trimmed V and J ends, which lost 4 bases and 1 base, there was a span of 9 bases. The CDR3 loop is CASSSGLGTDTQYF. In DNA form, the CDR3 reads TGTGCCAGCAGCTCCGGACTTGGCACAGATACGCAGTATTTT.

In this sample, this clone turned up a few times. This chain connects TRBV5-1 to TRBJ1-4; D is perhaps TRBD1 (6 bases). V lost 4 bases and J 5 bases, leaving 12 bases between the germline ends. The CDR3 sequence is 14 residues long. From germline, CDR1 is SGHRS and CDR2 YFSETQ. The CDR3 loop reads CASSPGQINEKLFF. The CDR3 DNA reads TGCGCCAGCAGCCCCGGACAGATAAATGAAAAACTGTTTTTT.

The genes are TRBV7-3 and TRBJ2-3; a weak D match, TRBD2 (6 bases). V was trimmed by 5 bases and J by 5 bases, leaving 14 bases between them. The CDR3 is 14 amino acids. The germline V gene has CDR1 SGHTA and CDR2 FQGTGA. The CDR3 sequence: CASSPAVGGDTQYF. The CDR3 bases are TGTGCCAGCAGCCCGGCAGTGGGAGGAGATACGCAGTATTTT.

This chain connects TRBV19 to TRBJ2-1; possibly TRBD2 for D (5 bases). Trimming removed 3 bases from V and 3 bases from J, with 15 bases in between. Germline V gene lookup returns CDR1 LNHDA and CDR2 SQIVND (reference sequence). The CDR3 length is 16 residues. CDR3 DNA: TGTGCCAGTAGTATTAGCTCACTAGAGTACTACAATGAGCAGTTCTTC. It translates to CASSISSLEYYNEQFF.

CDR3 sequence: CASSQDRLRPQHF. The CDR3, as DNA: TGCGCCAGCAGCCAAGACAGACTTAGGCCCCAGCATTTT. V gene TRBV4-1 combines with J gene TRBJ1-5; no firm D call. CDR1 MGHRA and CDR2 YSYEKL come from the germline V gene. CDR3 length: 13 residues. Trimming cost V 0 bases and J 9 bases, with 9 bases left between them.

The rearrangement joins TRBV15 to TRBJ2-2; 9 positions match TRBD2. CDR1 is LNHNV and CDR2 is YYDKDF in the germline V gene (reference sequence). The CDR3 extends over 18 amino acids. J lost 3 bases, V lost 4 bases, and 12 bases had no gene match. The CDR3 protein is CATSTMDSGSIHTGELFF. The CDR3 nucleotides read TGTGCCACCAGCACCATGGATAGCGGGAGTATTCACACCGGGGAGCTGTTTTTT. Supplemented by reference TRBV15 and TRBJ2-2, the full variable domain reads DAMVIQNPRYQVTQFGKPVTLSCSQTLNHNVMYWYQQKSSQAPKLLFHYYDKDFNNEADTPDNFQSRRPNTSFCFLDIRSPGLGDTAMYLCATSTMDSGSIHTGELFFGEGSRLTVL.

This clone appeared a few times. V usage is TRBV10-1 and J usage is TRBJ1-6; possibly TRBD1 for D (6 bases). Trimming cost V 2 bases and J 8 bases, with 13 bases left between them. Germline V gene data show CDR1 as WNHNN and CDR2 as SYGVQD (reference sequence). The CDR3 is 15 residues long. In DNA, the CDR3 is TGCGCCAGCAGTGAGAAGAGCAGGGGCTATTCACCCCTCCACTTT. This gives the protein CASSEKSRGYSPLHF.

The J gene is TRBJ2-7, the V gene TRBV7-3, with D maybe TRBD1 (6 bases). The CDR3 spans 15 residues. Germline CDR1 SGHTA, CDR2 FQGTGA. V was clipped by 3 bases and J by 3 bases, with 15 bases between them. The CDR3 DNA sequence: TGTGCCAGCAGCTTGTGGTCCAGGGGAGACTACGAGCAGTACTTC. Translating gives CASSLWSRGDYEQYF.

V usage is TRBV29-1 and J usage is TRBJ1-1; no firm D call. Germline V CDR1 and CDR2: SQVTM, ANQGSEA. The CDR3 is 12 amino acids. Trimming took off 4 bases at V and 1 base at J, with 7 bases between the two ends. Here the CDR3 DNA reads TGCAGCGTTGGATTCGGGAACACTGAAGCTTTCTTT. This translates into CSVGFGNTEAFF.

The chain employs TRBV7-2 and TRBJ1-2; 7 nucleotides agree with TRBD1. Germline V lookup: CDR1 SGHTA, CDR2 FQGNSA. The CDR3 is 13 amino acids. V lost 5 bases and J lost 4; bases outside the gene matches: 4. CDR3 coding DNA: TGTGCCAGCAGCCCGGGACAGCTCTATGGCTACACCTTC. Translated: CASSPGQLYGYTF.

The chain couples TRBV13 to TRBJ1-1; possibly TRBD1 for D (6 bases). The germline V gene encodes CDR1 PRHDT and CDR2 FYEKMQ (reference sequence). This CDR3 has 15 residues. The V and J ends lost 2 bases and 4 bases respectively, with 14 bases between them. The CDR3 loop is CASSLQQGLPTEAFF. CDR3 bases: TGTGCCAGCAGCTTACAACAGGGATTACCCACTGAAGCTTTCTTT.

This clone was observed at least ten times. The chain joins TRBV6-1 to TRBJ1-1, with D perhaps matching TRBD1 (6 bases). The CDR3 has 12 residues. Trimming pared 6 bases from V and 8 bases from J, leaving 13 bases between. Germline V gene sequence: CDR1 MNHNS, CDR2 SASEGT. The CDR3 protein is CASRTSGTEAFF. CDR3 nucleotides: TGTGCCAGCAGGACATCCGGGACAGAAGCTTTCTTT.

This clone was seen a single time. The rearrangement links TRBV7-8 to TRBJ2-4, with D tentatively TRBD1 (6 bases). V was pared by 3 bases and J by 2 bases, with 11 bases between. The CDR3 covers 15 residues. CDR1 is SGHVS, CDR2 FQNEAQ, per germline. The CDR3 DNA follows: TGTGCCAGCAGCTTGGAAGGGGGACCCAAAAACATTCAGTACTTC. It translates to CASSLEGGPKNIQYF.